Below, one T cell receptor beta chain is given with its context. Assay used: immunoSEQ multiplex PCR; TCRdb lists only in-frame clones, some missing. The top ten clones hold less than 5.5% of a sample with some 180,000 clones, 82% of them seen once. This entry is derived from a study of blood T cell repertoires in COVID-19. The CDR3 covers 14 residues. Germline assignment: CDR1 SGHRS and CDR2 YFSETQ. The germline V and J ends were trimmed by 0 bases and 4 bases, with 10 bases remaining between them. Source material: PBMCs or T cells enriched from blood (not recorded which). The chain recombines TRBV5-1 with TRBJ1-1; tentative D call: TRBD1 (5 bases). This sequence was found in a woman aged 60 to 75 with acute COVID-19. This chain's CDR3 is CASSLARAGTEAFF. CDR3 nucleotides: TGCGCCAGCAGCTTGGCCAGGGCCGGCACTGAAGCTTTCTTT.